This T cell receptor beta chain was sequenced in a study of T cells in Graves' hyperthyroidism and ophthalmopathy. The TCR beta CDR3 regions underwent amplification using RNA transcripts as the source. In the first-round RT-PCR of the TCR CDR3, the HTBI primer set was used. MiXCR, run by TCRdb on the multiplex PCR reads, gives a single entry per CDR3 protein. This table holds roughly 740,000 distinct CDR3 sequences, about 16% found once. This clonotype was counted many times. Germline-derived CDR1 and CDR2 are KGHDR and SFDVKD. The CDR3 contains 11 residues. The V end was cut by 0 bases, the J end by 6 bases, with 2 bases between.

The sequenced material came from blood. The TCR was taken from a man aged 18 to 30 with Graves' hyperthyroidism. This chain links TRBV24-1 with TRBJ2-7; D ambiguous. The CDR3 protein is CATSDLGEQYF. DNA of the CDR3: TGTGCCACCAGTGATTTGGGCGAGCAGTACTTC.